These T cell receptor beta chains were read from a single sample in a study of cytomegalovirus exposure and HLA in healthy donors. Clones were read by immunoSEQ multiplex PCR, and TCRdb kept only the in-frame ones, dropping some. The sample has some 180,000 clones, around 80% seen once; the top ten hold around 1.4%. The sequenced material came from PBMCs. These receptors were taken from a girl aged 10 to 17 in good health and CMV-seropositive. Each CDR3 is given with its conserved first and last residue. The D gene is left open where the match is weak.

d_call,j_call,v_call,cdr3_aa
-,TRBJ2-7,TRBV28,CASTLPGGGLLEQYF
TRBD1,TRBJ2-7,TRBV28,CASMRTGGYEQYF
-,TRBJ1-1,TRBV27,CASSLGGWLNTEAFF
TRBD2,TRBJ2-7,TRBV4-1,CASSQEKASGRVEQYF
TRBD2,TRBJ2-5,TRBV10-3,CAIRGVAGGSETQYF
-,TRBJ2-5,TRBV7-9,CASSLPTGAPGTQYF
-,TRBJ1-2,TRBV4-3,CASSQVGGFYGYTF
-,TRBJ2-5,TRBV7-9,CASSLGRDSTQYF
-,-,TRBV5-1,CASSLADERICYEQYF
TRBD1,-,TRBV7-9,CASSRQGAGVYEQYF
-,TRBJ2-3,TRBV6-6,CASKRESRMATQYF
TRBD1,TRBJ2-2,TRBV2,CASSAGQANTGELFF
TRBD1,TRBJ1-5,TRBV19,CASSIRTQGRVQPQHF
TRBD1,TRBJ2-1,TRBV7-9,CASSPDRTGHEQFF
-,TRBJ2-3,TRBV7-9,CASSSLADTQYF
TRBD2,TRBJ2-1,TRBV2,CASREQAGVYNEQFF
-,TRBJ2-1,TRBV5-1,CASSFSGAYNEQFF
-,TRBJ2-1,TRBV5-4,CASSVSGMFNEQFF
TRBD1,TRBJ2-5,TRBV11-3,CASSFTLGQGDQETQYF
-,TRBJ1-2,TRBV20-1,CSAKERGGYTF
-,TRBJ2-7,TRBV27,CASSLHQGRYEQYF
-,TRBJ2-7,TRBV7-2,CASSLVRGGEQYF
-,TRBJ2-7,TRBV27,CASSRGNSYEQYF
-,TRBJ2-2,TRBV5-4,CASSLAGSRGGELFF
-,TRBJ2-5,TRBV5-1,CASILAPEFPTQETQYF
TRBD2,TRBJ2-3,TRBV6-4,CASSDGGGSVDTQYF
TRBD2,TRBJ2-7,TRBV27,CASSSKAGGPHEQYF